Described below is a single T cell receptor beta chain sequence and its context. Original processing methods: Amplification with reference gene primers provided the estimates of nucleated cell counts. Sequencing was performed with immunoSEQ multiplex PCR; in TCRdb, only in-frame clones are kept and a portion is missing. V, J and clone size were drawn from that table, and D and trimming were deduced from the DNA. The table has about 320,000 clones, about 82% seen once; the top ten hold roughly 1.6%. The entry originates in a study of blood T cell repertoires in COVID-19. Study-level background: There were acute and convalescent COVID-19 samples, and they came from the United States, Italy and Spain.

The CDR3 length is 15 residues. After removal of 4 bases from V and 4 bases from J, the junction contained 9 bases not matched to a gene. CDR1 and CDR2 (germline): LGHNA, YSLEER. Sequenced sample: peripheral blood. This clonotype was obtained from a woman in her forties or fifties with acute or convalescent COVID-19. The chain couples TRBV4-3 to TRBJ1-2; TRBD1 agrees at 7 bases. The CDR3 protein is CASSPRLGQAYGYTF. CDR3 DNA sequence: TGCGCCAGCAGCCCACGCCTAGGACAGGCCTATGGCTACACCTTC.